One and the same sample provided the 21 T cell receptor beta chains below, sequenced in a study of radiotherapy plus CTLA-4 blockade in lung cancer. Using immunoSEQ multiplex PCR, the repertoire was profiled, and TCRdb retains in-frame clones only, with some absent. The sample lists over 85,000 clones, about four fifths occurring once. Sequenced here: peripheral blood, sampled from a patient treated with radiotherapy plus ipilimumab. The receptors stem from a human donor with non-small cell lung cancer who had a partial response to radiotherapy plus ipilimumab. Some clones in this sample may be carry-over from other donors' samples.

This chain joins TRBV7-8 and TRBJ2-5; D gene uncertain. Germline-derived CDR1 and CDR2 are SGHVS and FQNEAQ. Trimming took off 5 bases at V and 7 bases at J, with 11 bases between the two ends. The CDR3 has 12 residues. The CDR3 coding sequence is TGTGCCAGCAGCCTAGGCCGCGCGACCCAGTACTTC. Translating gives CASSLGRATQYF.

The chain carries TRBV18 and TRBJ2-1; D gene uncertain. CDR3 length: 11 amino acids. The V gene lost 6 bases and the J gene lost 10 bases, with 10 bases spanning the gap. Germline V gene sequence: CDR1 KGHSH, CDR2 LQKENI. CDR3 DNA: TGTGCCAGCTCGCCCGCCTACGAGCAGTTCTTC. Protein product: CASSPAYEQFF.

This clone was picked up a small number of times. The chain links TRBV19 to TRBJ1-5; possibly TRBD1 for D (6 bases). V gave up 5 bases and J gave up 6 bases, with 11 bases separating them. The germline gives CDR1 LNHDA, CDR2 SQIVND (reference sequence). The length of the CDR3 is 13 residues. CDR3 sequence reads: CASSAGGGQPQHF. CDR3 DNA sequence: TGTGCCAGTAGTGCGGGGGGCGGTCAGCCCCAGCATTTT.

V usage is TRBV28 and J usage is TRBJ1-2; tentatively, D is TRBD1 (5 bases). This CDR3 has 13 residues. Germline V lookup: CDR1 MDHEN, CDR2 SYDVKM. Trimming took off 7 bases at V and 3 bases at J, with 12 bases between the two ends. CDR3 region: CASNGGAYYGYTF. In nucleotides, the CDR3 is TGTGCCAGCAATGGCGGGGCTTACTATGGCTACACCTTC.

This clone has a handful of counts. DNA of the CDR3: TGTGCCAGCAGCCGCCCAGTAATCCCCTACGAGCAGTACTTC. Translating gives CASSRPVIPYEQYF. The chain employs TRBV11-2 and TRBJ2-7; D is ambiguous. The germline V gene encodes CDR1 SGHAT and CDR2 FQNNGV. The CDR3 consists of 14 residues. Trimming removed 5 bases at V and 2 bases at J, with 13 bases between.

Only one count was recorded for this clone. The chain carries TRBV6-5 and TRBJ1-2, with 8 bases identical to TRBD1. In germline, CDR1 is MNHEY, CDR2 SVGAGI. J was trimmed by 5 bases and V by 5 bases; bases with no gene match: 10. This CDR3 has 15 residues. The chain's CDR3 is CASSRTNRGVYGYTF. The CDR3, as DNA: TGTGCCAGCAGTCGGACAAACAGGGGGGTGTATGGCTACACCTTC.

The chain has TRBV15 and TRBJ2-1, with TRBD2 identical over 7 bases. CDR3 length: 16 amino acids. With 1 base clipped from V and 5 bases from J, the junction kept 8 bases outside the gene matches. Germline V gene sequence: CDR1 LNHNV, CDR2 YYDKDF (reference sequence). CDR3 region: CATSRGVGGENNEQFF. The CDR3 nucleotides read TGTGCCACCAGCAGAGGGGTGGGAGGGGAAAACAATGAGCAGTTCTTC.

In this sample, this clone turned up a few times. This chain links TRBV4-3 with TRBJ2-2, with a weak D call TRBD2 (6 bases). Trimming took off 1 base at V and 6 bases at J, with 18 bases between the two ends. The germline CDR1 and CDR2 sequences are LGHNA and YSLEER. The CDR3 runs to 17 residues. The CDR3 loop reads CASSQVFQWGDPGELFF. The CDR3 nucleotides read TGCGCCAGCAGCCAAGTTTTTCAGTGGGGGGATCCCGGGGAGCTGTTTTTT.

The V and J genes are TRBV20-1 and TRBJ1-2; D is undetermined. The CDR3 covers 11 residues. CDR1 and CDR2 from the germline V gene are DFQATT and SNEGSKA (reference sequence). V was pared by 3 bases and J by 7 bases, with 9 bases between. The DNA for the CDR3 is TGCAGTGCTAGTCAACACCCTGGCTACACCTTC. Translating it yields CSASQHPGYTF.

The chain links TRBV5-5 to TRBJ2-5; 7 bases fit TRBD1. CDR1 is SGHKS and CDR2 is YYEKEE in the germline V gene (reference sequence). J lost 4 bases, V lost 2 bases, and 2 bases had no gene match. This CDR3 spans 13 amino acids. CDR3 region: CASSLRTGETQYF. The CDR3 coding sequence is TGTGCCAGCAGCTTAAGGACAGGAGAGACCCAGTACTTC.

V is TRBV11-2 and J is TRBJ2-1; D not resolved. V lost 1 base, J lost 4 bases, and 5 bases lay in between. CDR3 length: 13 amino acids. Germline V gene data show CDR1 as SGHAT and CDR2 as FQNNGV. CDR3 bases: TGTGCCAGCAGCTTAGTGGCTTACAATGAGCAGTTCTTC. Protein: CASSLVAYNEQFF.

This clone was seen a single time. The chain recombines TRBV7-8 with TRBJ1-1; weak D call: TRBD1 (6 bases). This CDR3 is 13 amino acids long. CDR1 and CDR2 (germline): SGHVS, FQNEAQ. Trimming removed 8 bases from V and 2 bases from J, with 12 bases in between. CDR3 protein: CASQMDRNTEAFF. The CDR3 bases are TGTGCCAGCCAAATGGACAGAAACACTGAAGCTTTCTTT.

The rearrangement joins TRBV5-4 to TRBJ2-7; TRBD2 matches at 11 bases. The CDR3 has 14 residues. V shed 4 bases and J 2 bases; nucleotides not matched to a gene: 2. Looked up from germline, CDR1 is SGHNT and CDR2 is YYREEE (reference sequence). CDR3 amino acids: CASSTSGGAYEQYF. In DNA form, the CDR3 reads TGTGCCAGCAGCACTAGCGGGGGAGCCTACGAGCAGTACTTC.

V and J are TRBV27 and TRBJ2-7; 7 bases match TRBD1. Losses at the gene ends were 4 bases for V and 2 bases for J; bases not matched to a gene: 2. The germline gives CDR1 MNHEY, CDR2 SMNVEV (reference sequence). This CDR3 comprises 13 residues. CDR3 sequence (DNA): TGTGCCAGCAGTTGGGACAGAGCCTACGAGCAGTACTTC. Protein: CASSWDRAYEQYF.

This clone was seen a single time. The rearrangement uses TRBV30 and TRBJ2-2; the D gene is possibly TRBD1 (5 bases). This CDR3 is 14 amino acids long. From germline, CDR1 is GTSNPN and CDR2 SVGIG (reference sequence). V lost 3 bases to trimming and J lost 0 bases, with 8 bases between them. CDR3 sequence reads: CAWRQDTNTGELFF. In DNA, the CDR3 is TGTGCCTGGAGACAGGATACGAACACCGGGGAGCTGTTTTTT.

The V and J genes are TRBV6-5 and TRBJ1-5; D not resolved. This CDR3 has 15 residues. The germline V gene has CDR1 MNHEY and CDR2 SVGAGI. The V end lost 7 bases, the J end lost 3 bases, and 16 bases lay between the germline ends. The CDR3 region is CASKYSLETNQPQHF. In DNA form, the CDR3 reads TGTGCCAGCAAGTATTCCCTAGAAACCAATCAGCCCCAGCATTTT.

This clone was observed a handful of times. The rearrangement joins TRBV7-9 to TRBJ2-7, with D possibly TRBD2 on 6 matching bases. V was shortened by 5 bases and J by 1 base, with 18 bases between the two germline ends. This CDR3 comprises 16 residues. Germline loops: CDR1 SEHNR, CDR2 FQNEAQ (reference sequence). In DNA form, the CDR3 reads TGTGCCAGCAGCCAACTGGGGAGGTCAGGTTCCTACGAGCAGTACTTC. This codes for CASSQLGRSGSYEQYF.

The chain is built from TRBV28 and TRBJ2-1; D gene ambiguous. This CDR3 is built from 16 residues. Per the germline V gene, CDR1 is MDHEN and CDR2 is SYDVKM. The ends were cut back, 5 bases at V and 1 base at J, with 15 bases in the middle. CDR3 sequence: CASSMSSVSSYNEQFF. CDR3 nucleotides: TGTGCCAGCAGTATGTCGAGCGTCTCTTCCTACAATGAGCAGTTCTTC.

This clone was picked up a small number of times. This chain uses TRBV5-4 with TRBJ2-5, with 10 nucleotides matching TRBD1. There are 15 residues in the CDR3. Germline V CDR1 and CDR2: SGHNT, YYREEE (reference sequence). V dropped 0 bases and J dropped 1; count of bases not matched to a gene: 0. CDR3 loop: CASSLGQGAQETQYF. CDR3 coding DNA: TGTGCCAGCAGCTTGGGACAGGGGGCCCAAGAGACCCAGTACTTC.

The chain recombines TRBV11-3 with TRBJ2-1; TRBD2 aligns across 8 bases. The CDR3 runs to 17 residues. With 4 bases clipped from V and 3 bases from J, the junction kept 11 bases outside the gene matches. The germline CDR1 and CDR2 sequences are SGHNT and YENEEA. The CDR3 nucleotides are TGTGCCAGCAGCTCGAGAGGACGGGGGGGTGTCTACAATGAGCAGTTCTTC. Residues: CASSSRGRGGVYNEQFF.

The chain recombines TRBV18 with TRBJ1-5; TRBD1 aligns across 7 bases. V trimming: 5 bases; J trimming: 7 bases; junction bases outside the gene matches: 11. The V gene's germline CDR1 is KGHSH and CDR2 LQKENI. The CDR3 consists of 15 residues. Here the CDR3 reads CASSSGQALGQPQHF. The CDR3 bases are TGTGCCAGCTCAAGCGGACAGGCCTTGGGACAGCCCCAGCATTTT.